This passage covers 10 T cell receptor beta chains from one sample sequenced in a study of blood T cell repertoires in COVID-19. Repertoires were generated with immunoSEQ multiplex PCR, while TCRdb's copy carries only in-frame clones and drops some. The repertoire consists of approximately 94,000 clones, with about 80% occurring once and the leading ten covering roughly a third. Sample: peripheral blood. The receptor source for this set is a man aged 70 or older with active or convalescent COVID-19.

This clone was detected only once. The chain is built from TRBV10-3 and TRBJ2-1, with 12 bases that match TRBD2. In germline, CDR1 is ENHRY, CDR2 SYGVKD. The trim removed 0 bases at V and 4 bases at J, leaving 4 bases unmatched. This CDR3 has 17 residues. The CDR3, as DNA: TGTGCCATCAGTGAGTCGACTAGCGGGGGAATTTACAATGAGCAGTTCTTC. Translating gives CAISESTSGGIYNEQFF.

This clone was picked up a small number of times. This rearrangement joins TRBV19 to TRBJ2-1, with 10 bases identical to TRBD2. The CDR3 sequence is 14 residues long. The germline V gene has CDR1 LNHDA and CDR2 SQIVND (reference sequence). Trimming at V came to 3 bases and at J to 8 bases, leaving 4 bases not matched to a gene. CDR3 residues: CASSISLAGDEQFF. CDR3 bases: TGTGCCAGTAGTATCAGTCTAGCGGGAGATGAGCAGTTCTTC.

V gene TRBV2 combines with J gene TRBJ2-1; 10 bases align to TRBD2. V gave up 4 bases and J gave up 8 bases; unmatched junction bases: 5. The CDR3 is 14 amino acids. CDR1 is SNHLY and CDR2 is FYNNEI in the germline V gene. The CDR3 spells CASSVTAGGDEQFF. The CDR3 DNA follows: TGTGCCAGCAGTGTAACAGCGGGAGGGGATGAGCAGTTCTTC.

V gene TRBV6-2 or TRBV6-3 combines with J gene TRBJ2-3; 10 nucleotides agree with TRBD1. The V segment lost 6 bases and the J segment 6 bases; nucleotides outside the gene matches: 9. Germline V gene data show CDR1 as MNHEY and CDR2 as SVGEGT. The length of the CDR3 is 15 residues. The CDR3 DNA reads TGTGCCAGCAGCACCGGACAGGGGGGCCACGATACGCAGTATTTT. Protein sequence: CASSTGQGGHDTQYF.

V and J are TRBV6-2 or TRBV6-3 and TRBJ2-1; TRBD2 aligns across 9 bases. The CDR3 consists of 17 residues. Per germline, CDR1 MNHEY and CDR2 SVGEGT. V shed 5 bases and J 5 bases; nucleotides not matched to a gene: 13. CDR3 in amino acids: CASSPPSGRTQNNEQFF. The CDR3 DNA follows: TGTGCCAGCAGTCCCCCAAGCGGGAGGACCCAGAACAATGAGCAGTTCTTC.

This clone has just one count. V and J are TRBV4-2 and TRBJ1-4; D possibly corresponds to TRBD1 (6 bases). CDR1 and CDR2 (germline): LGHNA, YNFKEQ. This CDR3 contains 17 residues. V was cut by 0 bases and J by 1 base, with 12 bases left in between. CDR3 nucleotide sequence: TGTGCCAGCAGCCAAGAGGGAAGGGGGATAACTAATGAAAAACTGTTTTTT. Protein product: CASSQEGRGITNEKLFF.

The gene calls are TRBV4-2 and TRBJ2-3; 11 bases map to TRBD2. J lost 3 bases, V lost 0 bases, and 8 bases had no gene match. This CDR3 spans 18 amino acids. The germline gives CDR1 LGHNA, CDR2 YNFKEQ. This CDR3 is CASSQDEVTSGGTDTQYF. The DNA for the CDR3 is TGTGCCAGCAGCCAAGATGAGGTTACTAGCGGGGGTACAGATACGCAGTATTTT.

The rearrangement uses TRBV2 and TRBJ2-3; D remains ambiguous. From germline, CDR1 is SNHLY and CDR2 FYNNEI. The CDR3 sequence is 14 residues long. The V end was cut by 4 bases, the J end by 2 bases, with 10 bases between. The CDR3 DNA follows: TGTGCCAGCAGTGGACGAACAGTCACAGATACGCAGTATTTT. It codes for CASSGRTVTDTQYF.

The count of this clone is one. V gene TRBV14 combines with J gene TRBJ2-7; 9 bases match TRBD1. The CDR3 sequence is 18 residues long. Trimming took 2 bases from V and 7 from J; bases not matched to a gene: 18. CDR1 is SGHDN, CDR2 FVKESK, per germline. The CDR3 nucleotides are TGTGCCAGCAGCCAAAGACACGGCCCTTGGACAGGGGTGGGAGAGCAGTACTTC. Protein sequence: CASSQRHGPWTGVGEQYF.

J is TRBJ1-4 and V is TRBV7-2; a weak D match, TRBD1 (5 bases). Trimming took 7 bases from V and 7 from J, leaving 13 bases between them. This CDR3 contains 13 residues. Per germline, CDR1 SGHTA and CDR2 FQGNSA. In DNA form, the CDR3 reads TGTGCCAGCAAGAAAGGGGATCGTGAAAAACTGTTTTTT. Protein sequence: CASKKGDREKLFF.